In its sample, the clone carrying this T cell receptor beta chain was seen a few times. What it binds is not known. The assay was immunoSEQ multiplex PCR, and TCRdb's table has in-frame clones only and misses some. The table shows about 41,000 clones, with 85% to 90% occurring only once. This record belongs to a study of T cells in localized non-small cell lung cancer. Study-wide results and limits: Among the top 100 tumor clones, a median about 57 appeared in adjacent lung.

The CDR3 has 12 amino acids. V was cut by 3 bases and J by 5 bases, with 10 bases left in between. Germline CDR1 GTSNPN, CDR2 SVGIG (reference sequence). The sequence derives from an older female donor with stage I squamous cell lung carcinoma. Sequencing was performed on peripheral blood, taken before any cancer treatment. The rearrangement uses TRBV30 and TRBJ2-5, with D perhaps matching TRBD2 (5 bases). In DNA, the CDR3 is TGTGCCTGGAGCCCTAGGAGGGAGACCCAGTACTTC. Its translation is CAWSPRRETQYF.